This is a list of T cell receptor beta chains from one sample in a study of T cells in localized non-small cell lung cancer. TCRdb's copy holds only in-frame clones and misses some; the assay was immunoSEQ multiplex PCR. The data show around 41,000 clones, 86% seen once. The sample in question was peripheral blood, obtained before any cancer treatment. The receptors were gathered from a man aged 35-69 years with stage I lung adenocarcinoma. CDR3s include the opening cysteine and the closing phenylalanine or tryptophan. A D gene is named only where the DNA matches it firmly. Some rows mark clone size as missing; the rest say once, few, many or name a class of expanded clone.

CDR3 | DNA | size | J | V | D
CSVESVGAEAFF | TGCAGCGTTGAGAGCGTCGGCGCTGAAGCTTTCTTT | . | TRBJ1-1 | TRBV29-1 | .
CASSFAGSWDSYEQYF | TGTGCCAGCAGCTTTGCAGGGTCTTGGGACTCCTACGAGCAGTACTTC | . | TRBJ2-7 | TRBV7-2 | .
CAWSVLQNFGGEQFF | TGTGCCTGGAGTGTCCTACAGAACTTCGGCGGTGAGCAGTTCTTC | once | TRBJ2-1 | TRBV30 | .
CASSQGKGLAGGPIFGSGELFF | TGCGCCAGCAGCCAAGGGAAGGGACTAGCGGGAGGGCCGATCTTTGGCTCCGGGGAGCTGTTTTTT | . | TRBJ2-2 | TRBV4-1 | TRBD2
CASSRGQGNTGELFF | TGCGCCAGCAGCCGAGGACAGGGGAACACCGGGGAGCTGTTTTTT | . | TRBJ2-2 | TRBV4-3 | TRBD1
CASSSTGYPLYEQYF | TGTGCCAGCAGTTCGACAGGGTATCCCCTATACGAGCAGTACTTC | . | TRBJ2-7 | TRBV28 | TRBD1
CASSFTGGKEYF | TGTGCCAGCAGCTTCACGGGGGGGAAGGAGTACTTC | . | TRBJ2-7 | TRBV7-9 | TRBD2
CASSHRLGNEQFF | TGTGCCAGCAGTCATCGACTAGGGAATGAGCAGTTCTTC | . | TRBJ2-1 | TRBV6-5 | .
CASSTLAHPPNIQYF | TGTGCCAGTAGTACCTTGGCCCATCCTCCAAACATTCAGTACTTC | . | TRBJ2-4 | TRBV19 | .
CASSSEGRGTYEQYF | TGTGCCAGCAGCTCCGAGGGGAGGGGCACGTACGAGCAGTACTTC | . | TRBJ2-7 | TRBV6-6 | TRBD2
CASSLAVIAGVADTQYF | TGCGCCAGCAGCTTGGCCGTTATAGCGGGAGTTGCAGATACGCAGTATTTT | . | TRBJ2-3 | TRBV5-1 | TRBD2
CAIRGLDGYGYTF | TGTGCCATCAGGGGGTTGGACGGCTATGGCTACACCTTC | . | TRBJ1-2 | TRBV10-3 | .